This T cell receptor beta chain was recovered during a study of T cells after yellow fever vaccination. Study at large: SMART-Seq v4 Ultra Low Input served to prepare low-cell-number fractions.

There are a few counts of this clonotype. Antigen unknown. This CDR3 region has 14 residues. Germline-derived CDR1 and CDR2 are MDHEN and SYDVKM. The V gene lost 6 bases and the J gene lost 2 bases, with 10 bases spanning the gap. Study-wide results and limits: A small proportion of clonotypes was detected in both the CD4 and CD8 compartments. Subsequent booster samples again held most clones from primary vaccination (96% CD4, roughly 90% CD8).

5'RACE template switching produced TCR cDNA carrying a universal primer site and UMIs. TCRdb reprocessed the 5' RACE reads via MiXCR and lists one record per CDR3 protein. The sample includes 310,000 or so distinct CDR3 sequences, around 3.6% of them seen just once. The chain couples TRBV28 to TRBJ2-2; maybe TRBD2 (6 bases). This TCR was sampled from a man aged 18 to 35 who received the YFV17D yellow fever vaccine. The input for sequencing was PBMCs, taken on the day of the yellow fever booster vaccination. In DNA form, the CDR3 reads TGTGCCAGCAGCCGGCGGGGTAACACCGGGGAGCTGTTTTTT. Its translation: CASSRRGNTGELFF. Supplemented by reference TRBV28 and TRBJ2-2, the full variable domain reads DVKVTQSSRYLVKRTGEKVFLECVQDMDHENMFWYRQDPGLGLRLIYFSYDVKMKEKGDIPEGYSVSREKKERFSLILESASTNQTSMYLCASSRRGNTGELFFGEGSRLTVL.